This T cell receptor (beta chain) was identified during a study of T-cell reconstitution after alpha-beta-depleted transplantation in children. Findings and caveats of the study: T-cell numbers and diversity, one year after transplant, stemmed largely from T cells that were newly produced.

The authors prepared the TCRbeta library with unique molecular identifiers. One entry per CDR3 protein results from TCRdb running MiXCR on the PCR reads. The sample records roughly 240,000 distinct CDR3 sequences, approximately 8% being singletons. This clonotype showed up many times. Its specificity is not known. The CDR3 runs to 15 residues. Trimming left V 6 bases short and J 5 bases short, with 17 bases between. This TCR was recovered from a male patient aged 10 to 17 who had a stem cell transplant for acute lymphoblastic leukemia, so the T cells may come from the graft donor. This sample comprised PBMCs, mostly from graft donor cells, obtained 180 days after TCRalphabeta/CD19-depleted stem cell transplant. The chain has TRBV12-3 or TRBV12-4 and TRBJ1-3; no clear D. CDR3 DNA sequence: TGTGCCAGCAGGCCCAAGGTCACGGCGAGAAACACCATATATTTT. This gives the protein CASRPKVTARNTIYF.